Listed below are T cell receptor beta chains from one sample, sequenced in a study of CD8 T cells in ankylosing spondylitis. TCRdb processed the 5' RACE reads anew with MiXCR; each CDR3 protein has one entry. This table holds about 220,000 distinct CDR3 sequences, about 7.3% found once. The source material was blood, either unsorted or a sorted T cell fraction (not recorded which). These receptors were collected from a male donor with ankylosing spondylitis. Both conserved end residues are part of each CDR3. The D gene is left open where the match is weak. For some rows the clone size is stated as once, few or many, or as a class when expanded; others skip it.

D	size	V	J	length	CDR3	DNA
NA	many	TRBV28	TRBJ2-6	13	CASSPAGANVLTF	TGTGCCAGCAGTCCCGCTGGGGCCAACGTCCTGACTTTC
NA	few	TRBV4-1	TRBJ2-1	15	CASRILANTYNEQFF	TGCGCCAGCCGAATTCTAGCGAATACCTACAATGAGCAGTTCTTC
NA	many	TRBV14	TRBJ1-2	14	CASSQLGTVYGYTF	TGTGCCAGCAGCCAGTTAGGGACGGTTTATGGCTACACCTTC
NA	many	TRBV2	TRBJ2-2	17	CASSERGGTAPTGELFF	TGTGCCAGCAGTGAAAGGGGGGGGACAGCTCCTACCGGGGAGCTGTTTTTT
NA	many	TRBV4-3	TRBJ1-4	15	CASSQDRQGHEKLFF	TGCGCCAGCAGCCAAGATCGGCAGGGGCACGAAAAACTGTTTTTT
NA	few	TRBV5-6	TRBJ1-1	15	CASSLDGFLNTEAFF	TGTGCCAGCAGCTTGGACGGCTTTCTGAACACTGAAGCTTTCTTT
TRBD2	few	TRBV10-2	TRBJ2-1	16	CASSRELAGGHNEQFF	TGCGCCAGCAGCCGTGAACTAGCGGGAGGGCACAATGAGCAGTTCTTC
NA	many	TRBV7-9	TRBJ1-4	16	CASSLAETRLSEKLFF	TGTGCCAGCAGCTTAGCGGAGACTAGGTTGAGTGAAAAACTGTTTTTT
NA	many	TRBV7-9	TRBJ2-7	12	CASSLQVYEQYF	TGTGCCAGCAGCTTGCAGGTCTACGAGCAGTACTTC
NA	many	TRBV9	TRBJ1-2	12	CASSSLAYGYTF	TGTGCCAGCAGCTCGTTAGCCTATGGCTACACCTTC
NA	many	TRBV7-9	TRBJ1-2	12	CASTSRRDGYTF	TGTGCCAGCACCTCGAGGCGGGATGGCTACACCTTC
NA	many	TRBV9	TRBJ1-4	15	CASSVESTTNEKLFF	TGTGCCAGCAGCGTAGAAAGTACAACTAATGAAAAACTGTTTTTT
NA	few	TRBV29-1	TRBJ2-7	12	CSVGDGGYEQYF	TGCAGCGTTGGGGACGGCGGCTACGAGCAGTACTTC
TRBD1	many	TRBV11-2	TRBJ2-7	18	CASSLVFAQGARGYEQYF	TGTGCCAGCAGCTTAGTTTTTGCTCAGGGGGCGCGGGGCTACGAGCAGTACTTC
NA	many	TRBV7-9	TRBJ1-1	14	CASPPDRFDTEAFF	TGTGCCAGCCCCCCCGACAGGTTTGACACTGAAGCTTTCTTT
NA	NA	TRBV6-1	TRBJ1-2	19	CASRGSIDSLTHTFYGYTF	TGTGCCAGCAGGGGATCGATCGACTCGTTGACCCACACTTTTTATGGCTACACCTTC
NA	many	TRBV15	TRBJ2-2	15	CATSRTRSNTGELFF	TGTGCCACCAGCAGAACCCGTAGTAACACCGGGGAGCTGTTTTTT
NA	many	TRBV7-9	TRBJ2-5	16	CASSLSSSGNEETQYF	TGTGCCAGCAGCTTAAGTTCATCGGGGAACGAAGAGACCCAGTACTTC
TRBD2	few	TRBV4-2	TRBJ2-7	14	CASSPSGLSYEQYF	TGTGCCAGCAGCCCTAGCGGGCTTTCCTACGAGCAGTACTTC
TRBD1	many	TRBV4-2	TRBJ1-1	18	CASSQGLTGGIVGTEAFF	TGTGCCAGCAGCCAAGGTTTGACAGGGGGCATTGTCGGCACTGAAGCTTTCTTT
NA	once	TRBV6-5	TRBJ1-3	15	CASSYQVGSGNTIYF	TGTGCCAGCAGTTACCAAGTTGGGTCTGGAAACACCATATATTTT
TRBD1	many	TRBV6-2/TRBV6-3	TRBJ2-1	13	CASSPDRDNEQFF	TGTGCCAGCAGCCCGGACAGGGACAATGAGCAGTTCTTC
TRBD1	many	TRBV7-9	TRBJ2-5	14	CASSAGTGWETQYF	TGTGCCAGCAGTGCCGGGACAGGGTGGGAGACCCAGTACTTC
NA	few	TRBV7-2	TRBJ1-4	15	CASSPLGPWDEKLFF	TGTGCCAGCAGCCCTCTTGGGCCCTGGGATGAAAAACTGTTTTTT
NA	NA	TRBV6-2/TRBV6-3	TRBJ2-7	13	CASSTRLAYEQYF	TGTGCCAGCAGCACCCGACTAGCCTACGAGCAGTACTTC
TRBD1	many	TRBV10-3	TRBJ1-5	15	CAISEGQGSNQPQHF	TGTGCCATCAGTGAAGGACAGGGGAGCAATCAGCCCCAGCATTTT